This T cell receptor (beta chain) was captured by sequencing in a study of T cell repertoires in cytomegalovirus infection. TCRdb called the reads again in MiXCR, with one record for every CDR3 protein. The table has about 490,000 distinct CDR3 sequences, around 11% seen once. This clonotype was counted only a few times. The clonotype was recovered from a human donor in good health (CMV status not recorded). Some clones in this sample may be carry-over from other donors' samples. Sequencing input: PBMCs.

In DNA form, the CDR3 reads TGTGCCAGCAGTCCACCTGCGGGCACCATATATTTT. Translating it yields CASSPPAGTIYF. V is TRBV12-3 or TRBV12-4 and J is TRBJ1-3; D ambiguous. Trimming removed 5 bases at V and 9 bases at J, with 11 bases between. This CDR3 has 12 residues.